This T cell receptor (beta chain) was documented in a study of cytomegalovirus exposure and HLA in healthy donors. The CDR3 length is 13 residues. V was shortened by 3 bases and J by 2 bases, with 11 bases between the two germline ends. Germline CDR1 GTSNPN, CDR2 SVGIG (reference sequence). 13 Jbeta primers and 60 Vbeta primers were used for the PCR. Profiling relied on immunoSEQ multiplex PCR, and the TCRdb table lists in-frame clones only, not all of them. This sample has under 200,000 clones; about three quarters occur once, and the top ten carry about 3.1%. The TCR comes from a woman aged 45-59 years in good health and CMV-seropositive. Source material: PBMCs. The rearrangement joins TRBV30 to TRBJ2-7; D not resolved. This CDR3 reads CAWRPNGPYEQYF. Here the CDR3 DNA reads TGTGCCTGGAGGCCAAATGGGCCCTACGAGCAGTACTTC. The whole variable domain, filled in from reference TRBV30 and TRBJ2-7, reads SQTIHQWPATLVQPVGSPLSLECTVEGTSNPNLYWYRQAAGRGLQLLFYSVGIGQISSEVPQNLSASRPQDRQFILSSKKLLLSDSGFYLCAWRPNGPYEQYFGPGTRLTVT.